This T cell receptor (beta chain) derives from a study of cytomegalovirus exposure and HLA in healthy donors. About the research overall: The study's early data release held roughly 90 million unique TCRs from HLA-typed donors. Notes on the study in general: A later analysis reportedly found fewer N-insertions in an Asian-associated ancestry cluster than the roughly 670-donor mean.

V gave up 5 bases and J gave up 3 bases; unmatched junction bases: 5. The length of the CDR3 is 16 residues. CDR1 and CDR2 from the germline V gene are SGHDN and FVKESK. PCR used 60 Vbeta primers and 13 Jbeta primers. Profiled with immunoSEQ multiplex PCR; TCRdb holds only in-frame clones, not every one. The sample lists some 90,000 clones, roughly 74% seen once, with roughly 13% in the top ten. As concerns this clone: Its antigen is currently unknown.

The chain carries TRBV14 and TRBJ2-5; 14 bases agree with TRBD2. Material for sequencing was PBMCs. This clonotype was obtained from a woman aged 70-85 years in good health and CMV-seropositive. The CDR3 sequence is CASSFQGLAGEETQYF. In DNA form, the CDR3 reads TGTGCCAGCAGCTTTCAGGGACTAGCGGGGGAAGAGACCCAGTACTTC.